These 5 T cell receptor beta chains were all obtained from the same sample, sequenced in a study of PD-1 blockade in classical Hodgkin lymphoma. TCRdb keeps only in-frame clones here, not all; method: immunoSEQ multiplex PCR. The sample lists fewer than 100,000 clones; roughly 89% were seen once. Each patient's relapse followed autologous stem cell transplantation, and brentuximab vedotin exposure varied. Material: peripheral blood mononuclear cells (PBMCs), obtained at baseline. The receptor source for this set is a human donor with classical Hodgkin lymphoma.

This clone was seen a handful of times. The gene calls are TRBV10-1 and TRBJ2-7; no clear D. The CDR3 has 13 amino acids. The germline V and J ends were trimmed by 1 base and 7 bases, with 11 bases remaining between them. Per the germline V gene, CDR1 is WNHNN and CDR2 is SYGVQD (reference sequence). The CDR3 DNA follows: TGCGCCAGCAGTGAGTGGCTTCCCGTGGAGCAGTACTTC. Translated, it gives CASSEWLPVEQYF.

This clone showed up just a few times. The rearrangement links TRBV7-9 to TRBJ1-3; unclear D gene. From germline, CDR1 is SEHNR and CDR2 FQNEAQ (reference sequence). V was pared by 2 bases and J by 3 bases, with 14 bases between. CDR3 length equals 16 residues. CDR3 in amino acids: CASSLTRPSNGNTIYF. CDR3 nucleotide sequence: TGTGCCAGCAGCTTAACAAGACCGTCAAATGGAAACACCATATATTTT.

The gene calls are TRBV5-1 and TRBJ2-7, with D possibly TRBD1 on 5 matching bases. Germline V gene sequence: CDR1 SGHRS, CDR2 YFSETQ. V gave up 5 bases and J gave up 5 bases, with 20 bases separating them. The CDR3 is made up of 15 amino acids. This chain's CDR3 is CASRSDTLLRDEQYF. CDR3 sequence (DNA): TGCGCCAGCAGATCGGACACACTGCTCAGGGACGAGCAGTACTTC. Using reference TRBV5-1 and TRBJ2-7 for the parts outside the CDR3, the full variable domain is KAGVTQTPRYLIKTRGQQVTLSCSPISGHRSVSWYQQTPGQGLQFLFEYFSETQRNKGNFPGRFSGRQFSNSRSEMNVSTLELGDSALYLCASRSDTLLRDEQYFGPGTRLTVT.

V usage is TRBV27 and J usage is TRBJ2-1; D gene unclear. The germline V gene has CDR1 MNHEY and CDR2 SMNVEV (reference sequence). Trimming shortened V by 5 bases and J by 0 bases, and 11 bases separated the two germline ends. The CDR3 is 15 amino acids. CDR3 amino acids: CASSPWDSSYNEQFF. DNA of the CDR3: TGTGCCAGCAGTCCTTGGGATAGCTCCTACAATGAGCAGTTCTTC.

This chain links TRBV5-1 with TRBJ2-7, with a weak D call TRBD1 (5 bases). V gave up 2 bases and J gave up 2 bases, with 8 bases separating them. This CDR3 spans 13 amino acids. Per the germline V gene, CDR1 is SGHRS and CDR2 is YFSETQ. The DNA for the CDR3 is TGCGCCAGCAGCTTTCAGGGAACCTACGAGCAGTACTTC. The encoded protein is CASSFQGTYEQYF.